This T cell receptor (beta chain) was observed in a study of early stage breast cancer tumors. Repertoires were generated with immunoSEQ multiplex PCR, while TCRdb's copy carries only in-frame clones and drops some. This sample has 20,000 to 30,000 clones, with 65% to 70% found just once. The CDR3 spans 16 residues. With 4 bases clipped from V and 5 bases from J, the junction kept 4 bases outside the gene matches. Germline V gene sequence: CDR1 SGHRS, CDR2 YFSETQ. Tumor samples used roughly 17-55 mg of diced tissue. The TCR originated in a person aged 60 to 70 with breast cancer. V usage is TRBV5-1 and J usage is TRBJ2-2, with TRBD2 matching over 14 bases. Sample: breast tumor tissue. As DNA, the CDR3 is TGCGCCAGCAGCCCGGGACTAGCGGGAGCTACCGGGGAGCTGTTTTTT. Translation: CASSPGLAGATGELFF.